This T cell receptor (beta chain) was retrieved from a study of cytomegalovirus exposure and HLA in healthy donors. The V and J ends lost 0 bases and 1 base, in that order; junction bases with no gene match: 4. The CDR3 loop spans 16 amino acids. The germline gives CDR1 MNHNY, CDR2 SVGAGI (reference sequence). The protocol was immunoSEQ multiplex PCR, while the TCRdb copy is restricted to in-frame clones and leaves out a portion. In the table there are 85,000 to 120,000 clones, less than 95% of which are singletons. The receptor was derived from a young woman in good health and CMV-seronegative. V usage is TRBV6-6 and J usage is TRBJ2-7; TRBD1 matches 9 bases. The sequencing sample was made of PBMCs. The CDR3 sequence: CASSYSAGTGSYEQYF. CDR3 DNA: TGTGCCAGCAGTTACTCCGCCGGGACAGGGTCCTACGAGCAGTACTTC.